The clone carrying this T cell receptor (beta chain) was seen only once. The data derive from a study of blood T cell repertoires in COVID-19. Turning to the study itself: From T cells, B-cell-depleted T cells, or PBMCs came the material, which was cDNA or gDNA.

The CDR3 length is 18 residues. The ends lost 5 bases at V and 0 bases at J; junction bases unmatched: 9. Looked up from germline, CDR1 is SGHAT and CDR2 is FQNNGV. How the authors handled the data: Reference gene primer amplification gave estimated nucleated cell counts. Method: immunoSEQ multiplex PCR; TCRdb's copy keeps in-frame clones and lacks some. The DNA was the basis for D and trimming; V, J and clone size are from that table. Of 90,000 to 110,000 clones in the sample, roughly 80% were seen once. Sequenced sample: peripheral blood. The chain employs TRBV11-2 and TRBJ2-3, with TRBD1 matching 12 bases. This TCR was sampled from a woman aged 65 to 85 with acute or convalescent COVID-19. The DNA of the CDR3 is TGTGCCAGCAGCCTACGTGGGACAGGGGGCGTCAGCACAGATACGCAGTATTTT. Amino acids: CASSLRGTGGVSTDTQYF. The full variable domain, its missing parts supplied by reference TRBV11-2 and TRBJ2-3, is EAGVAQSPRYKIIEKRQSVAFWCNPISGHATLYWYQQILGQGPKLLIQFQNNGVVDDSQLPKDRFSAERLKGVDSTLKIQPAKLEDSAVYLCASSLRGTGGVSTDTQYFGPGTRLTVL.